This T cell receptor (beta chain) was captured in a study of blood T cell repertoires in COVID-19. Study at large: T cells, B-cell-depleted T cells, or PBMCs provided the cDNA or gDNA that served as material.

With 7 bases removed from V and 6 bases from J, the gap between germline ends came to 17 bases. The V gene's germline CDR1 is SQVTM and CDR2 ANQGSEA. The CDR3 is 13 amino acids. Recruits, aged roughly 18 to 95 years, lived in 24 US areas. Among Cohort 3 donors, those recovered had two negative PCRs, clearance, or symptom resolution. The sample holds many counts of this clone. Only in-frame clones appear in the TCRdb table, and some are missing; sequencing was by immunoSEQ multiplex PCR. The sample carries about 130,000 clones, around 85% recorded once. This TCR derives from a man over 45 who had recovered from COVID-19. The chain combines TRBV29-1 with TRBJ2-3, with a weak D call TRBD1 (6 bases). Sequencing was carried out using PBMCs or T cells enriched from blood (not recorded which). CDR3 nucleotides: TGCAGCGCGACGACAGGTAAGTTGGATACGCAGTATTTT. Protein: CSATTGKLDTQYF.